The rows below give T cell receptor beta chains drawn from one sample of a study of cytomegalovirus exposure and HLA in healthy donors. TCRdb's copy holds only in-frame clones and misses some; the assay was immunoSEQ multiplex PCR. The profile shows approximately 58,000 clones, roughly 80% of them singletons. The sample consisted of PBMCs. These receptor sequences come from a man aged 30 to 45 in good health and CMV-seronegative. Each CDR3 is given with its conserved first and last residue. D genes are given only for firm matches. Expanded clones get a size class; other rows say once, few or many, or leave the size out.

V	length	D	J	size	DNA	CDR3
TRBV6-5	15	TRBD2	TRBJ2-1	once	TGTGCCAGCAGTTACGGGTTAGCGGGGGGCAATGAGCAGTTCTTC	CASSYGLAGGNEQFF
TRBV7-2	14	.	TRBJ2-7	.	TGTGCCAGCAGCAGACAGGGAGGAAGCTACGAGCAGTACTTC	CASSRQGGSYEQYF
TRBV4-1	13	.	TRBJ1-2	few	TGCGCCAGCAGCCAAGGAAGCAGGGGTGGTTACACCTTC	CASSQGSRGGYTF
TRBV18	13	TRBD1	TRBJ1-2	.	TGTGCCAGCTCACCATCGGGACAGGGGGCGTGCACCTTC	CASSPSGQGACTF
TRBV19	17	.	TRBJ2-7	.	TGTGCCAGTAGTTCGAGGGGGAGAAACGGAACGTTCTACGAGCAGTACTTC	CASSSRGRNGTFYEQYF
TRBV6-5	16	TRBD2	TRBJ2-2	few	TGTGCCAGCAGTTACTCGACTAGCGGGAGCACCGGGGAGCTGTTTTTT	CASSYSTSGSTGELFF
TRBV30	14	.	TRBJ1-2	few	TGTGCCTGGAGTGTAGGGGCAGTAATCTATGGCTACACCTTC	CAWSVGAVIYGYTF
TRBV6-5	14	.	TRBJ1-5	few	TGTGCCAGCAGCCCCCGGGACACTAATCAGCCCCAGCATTTT	CASSPRDTNQPQHF
TRBV29-1	16	TRBD2	TRBJ2-2	.	TGCAGCGTCCGGACTAGCGGGGGGTCCTTTACCGGGGAGCTGTTTTTT	CSVRTSGGSFTGELFF
TRBV12-5	14	TRBD1	TRBJ2-1	.	TGTGCTAGTGGTCCCGGGACAGCCTACAATGAGCAGTTCTTC	CASGPGTAYNEQFF
TRBV6-1	13	.	TRBJ1-6	.	TGTGCCAGCAGTGAAGCGGGCAATTCACCCCTCCACTTT	CASSEAGNSPLHF
TRBV5-6	14	TRBD1	TRBJ2-7	few	TGTGCCAGCAGCCCCGGGACAGGGTCCTACGAGCAGTACTTC	CASSPGTGSYEQYF
TRBV7-9	17	TRBD1	TRBJ2-3	.	TGTGCCAGCAGCTCCTGGCGGGACAGGGGGCCAACAGATACGCAGTATTTT	CASSSWRDRGPTDTQYF
TRBV9	15	.	TRBJ1-5	.	TGTGCCAGCAGCCCCATGGGGGGTAGCAATCAGCCCCAGCATTTT	CASSPMGGSNQPQHF
TRBV29-1	13	.	TRBJ1-2	.	TGCAGCGTTGAGGGCAGGGCTAACTATGGCTACACCTTC	CSVEGRANYGYTF